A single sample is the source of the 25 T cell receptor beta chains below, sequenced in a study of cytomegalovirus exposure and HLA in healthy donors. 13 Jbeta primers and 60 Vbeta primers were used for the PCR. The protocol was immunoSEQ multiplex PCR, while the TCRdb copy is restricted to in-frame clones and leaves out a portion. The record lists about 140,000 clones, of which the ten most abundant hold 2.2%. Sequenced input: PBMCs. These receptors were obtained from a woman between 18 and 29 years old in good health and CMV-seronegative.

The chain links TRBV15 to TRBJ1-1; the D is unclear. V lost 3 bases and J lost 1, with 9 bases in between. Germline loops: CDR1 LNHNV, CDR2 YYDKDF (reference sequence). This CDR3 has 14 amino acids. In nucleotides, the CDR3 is TGTGCCACCAGCAGGAAACGACAGAACACTGAAGCTTTCTTT. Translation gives CATSRKRQNTEAFF.

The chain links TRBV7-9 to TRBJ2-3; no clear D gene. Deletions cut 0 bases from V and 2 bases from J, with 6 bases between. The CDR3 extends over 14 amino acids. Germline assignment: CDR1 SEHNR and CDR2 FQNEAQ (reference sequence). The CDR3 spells CASSLAASTDTQYF. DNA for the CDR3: TGTGCCAGCAGCTTAGCTGCGTCCACAGATACGCAGTATTTT.

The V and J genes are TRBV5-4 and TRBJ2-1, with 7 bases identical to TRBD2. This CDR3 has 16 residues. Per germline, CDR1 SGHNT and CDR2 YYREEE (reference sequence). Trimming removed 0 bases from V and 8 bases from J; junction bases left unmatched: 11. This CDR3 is CASSLEGGTSVHEQFF. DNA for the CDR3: TGTGCCAGCAGCTTGGAGGGTGGAACTAGCGTCCATGAGCAGTTCTTC.

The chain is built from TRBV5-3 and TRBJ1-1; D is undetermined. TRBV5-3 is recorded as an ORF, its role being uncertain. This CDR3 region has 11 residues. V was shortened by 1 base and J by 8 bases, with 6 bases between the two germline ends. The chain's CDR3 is CARSLWAEAFF. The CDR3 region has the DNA TGTGCCAGAAGCTTGTGGGCCGAAGCTTTCTTT.

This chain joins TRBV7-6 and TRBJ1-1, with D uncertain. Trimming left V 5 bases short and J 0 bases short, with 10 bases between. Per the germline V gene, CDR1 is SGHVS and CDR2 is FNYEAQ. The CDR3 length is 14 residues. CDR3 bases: TGTGCCAGCAGCCGAGAGCAGGTGAACACTGAAGCTTTCTTT. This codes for CASSREQVNTEAFF.

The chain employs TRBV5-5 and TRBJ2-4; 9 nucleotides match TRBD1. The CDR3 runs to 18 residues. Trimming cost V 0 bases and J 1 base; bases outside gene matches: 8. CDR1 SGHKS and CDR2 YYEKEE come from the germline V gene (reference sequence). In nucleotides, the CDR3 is TGTGCCAGCAGCTTGGACAGGGGGCTTTATTGGGCCAAAAACATTCAGTACTTC. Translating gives CASSLDRGLYWAKNIQYF.

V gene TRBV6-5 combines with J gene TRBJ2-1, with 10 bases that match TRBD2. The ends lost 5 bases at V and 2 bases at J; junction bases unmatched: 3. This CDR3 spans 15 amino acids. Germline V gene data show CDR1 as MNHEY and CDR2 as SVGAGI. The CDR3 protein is CASSLAGATYNEQFF. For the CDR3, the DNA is TGTGCCAGCAGTCTAGCGGGAGCAACCTACAATGAGCAGTTCTTC.

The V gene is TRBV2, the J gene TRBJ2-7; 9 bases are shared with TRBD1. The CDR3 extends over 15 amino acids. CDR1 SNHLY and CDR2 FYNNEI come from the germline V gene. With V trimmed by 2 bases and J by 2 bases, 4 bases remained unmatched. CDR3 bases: TGTGCCAGCAGTGAAACCCGGGACAGGGCCTACGAGCAGTACTTC. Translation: CASSETRDRAYEQYF.

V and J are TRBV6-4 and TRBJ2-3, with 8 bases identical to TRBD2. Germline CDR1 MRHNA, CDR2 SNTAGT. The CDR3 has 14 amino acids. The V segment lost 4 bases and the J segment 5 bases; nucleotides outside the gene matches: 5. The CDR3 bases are TGTGCCAGCAGTGTAGCAGCGGGAGAAGATACGCAGTATTTT. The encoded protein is CASSVAAGEDTQYF.

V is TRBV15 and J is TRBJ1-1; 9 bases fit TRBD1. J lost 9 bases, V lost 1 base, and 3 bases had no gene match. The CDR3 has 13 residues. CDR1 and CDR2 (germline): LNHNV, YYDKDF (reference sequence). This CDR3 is CATSRGGQGKAFF. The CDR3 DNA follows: TGTGCCACCAGCAGAGGCGGACAGGGGAAAGCTTTCTTT.

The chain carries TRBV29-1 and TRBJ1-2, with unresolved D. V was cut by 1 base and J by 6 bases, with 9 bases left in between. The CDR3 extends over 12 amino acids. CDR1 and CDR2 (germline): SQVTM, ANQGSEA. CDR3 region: CSVEGSGNGYTF. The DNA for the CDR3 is TGCAGCGTTGAAGGGAGTGGTAATGGCTACACCTTC.

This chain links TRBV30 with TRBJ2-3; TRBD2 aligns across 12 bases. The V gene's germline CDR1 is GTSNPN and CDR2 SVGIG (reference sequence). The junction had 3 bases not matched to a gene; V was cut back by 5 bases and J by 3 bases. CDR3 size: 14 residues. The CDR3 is CAWGLAGLTDTQYF. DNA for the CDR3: TGTGCCTGGGGACTAGCGGGACTGACAGATACGCAGTATTTT.

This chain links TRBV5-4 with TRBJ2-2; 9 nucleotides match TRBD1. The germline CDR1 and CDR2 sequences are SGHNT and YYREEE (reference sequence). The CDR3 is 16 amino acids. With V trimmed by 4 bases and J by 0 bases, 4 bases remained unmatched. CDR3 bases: TGTGCCAGCAGCCCCCGGGACAGGGCGAACACCGGGGAGCTGTTTTTT. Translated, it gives CASSPRDRANTGELFF.

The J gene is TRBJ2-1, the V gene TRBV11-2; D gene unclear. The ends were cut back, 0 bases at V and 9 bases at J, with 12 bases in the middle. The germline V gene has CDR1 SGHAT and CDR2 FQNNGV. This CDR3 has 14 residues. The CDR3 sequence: CASSLDPSPGEQFF. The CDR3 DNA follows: TGTGCCAGCAGCTTAGATCCATCCCCAGGTGAGCAGTTCTTC.

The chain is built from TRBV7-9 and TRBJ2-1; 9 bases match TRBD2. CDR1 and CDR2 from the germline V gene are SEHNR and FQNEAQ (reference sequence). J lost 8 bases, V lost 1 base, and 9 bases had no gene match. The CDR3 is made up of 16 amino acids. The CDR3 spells CASSLGAGTSTDEQFF. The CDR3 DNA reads TGTGCCAGCAGCTTAGGGGCCGGGACTAGCACGGATGAGCAGTTCTTC.

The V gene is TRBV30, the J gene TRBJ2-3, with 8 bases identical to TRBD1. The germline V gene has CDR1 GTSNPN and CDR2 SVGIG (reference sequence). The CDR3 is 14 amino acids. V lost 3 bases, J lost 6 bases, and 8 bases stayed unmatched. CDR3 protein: CAWRRRTGKDTQYF. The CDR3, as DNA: TGTGCCTGGAGGAGACGGACAGGGAAGGATACGCAGTATTTT.

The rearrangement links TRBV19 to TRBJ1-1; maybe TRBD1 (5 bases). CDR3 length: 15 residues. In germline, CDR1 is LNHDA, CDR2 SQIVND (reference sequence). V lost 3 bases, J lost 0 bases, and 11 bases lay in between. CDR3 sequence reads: CASSIYRQMNTEAFF. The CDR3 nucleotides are TGTGCCAGTAGTATTTACAGGCAGATGAACACTGAAGCTTTCTTT.

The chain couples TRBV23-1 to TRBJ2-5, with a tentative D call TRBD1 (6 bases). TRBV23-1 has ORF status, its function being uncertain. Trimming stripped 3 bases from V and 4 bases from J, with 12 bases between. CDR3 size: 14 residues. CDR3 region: CASSHGQFPETQYF. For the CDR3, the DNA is TGCGCCAGCAGTCATGGACAGTTTCCAGAGACCCAGTACTTC.

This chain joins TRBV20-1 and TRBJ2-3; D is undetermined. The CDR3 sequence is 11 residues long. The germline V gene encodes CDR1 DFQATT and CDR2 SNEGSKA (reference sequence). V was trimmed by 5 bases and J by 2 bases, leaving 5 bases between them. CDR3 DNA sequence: TGCAGTGCTGGGCCCACAGATACGCAGTATTTT. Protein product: CSAGPTDTQYF.

This CDR3 reads CASRGATYEQYF. The CDR3 nucleotides are TGTGCCAGCCGGGGGGCTACCTACGAGCAGTACTTC. This rearrangement joins TRBV6-5 to TRBJ2-7; D might be TRBD2 (7 bases). V lost 8 bases and J 2 bases, leaving 10 bases between the germline ends. CDR1 and CDR2 (germline): MNHEY, SVGAGI. This CDR3 comprises 12 residues.

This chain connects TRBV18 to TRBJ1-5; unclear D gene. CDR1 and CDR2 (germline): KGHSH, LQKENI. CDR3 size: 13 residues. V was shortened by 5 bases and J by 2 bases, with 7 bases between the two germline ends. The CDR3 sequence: CASSSVGNQPQHF. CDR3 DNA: TGTGCCAGCTCATCTGTCGGCAATCAGCCCCAGCATTTT.

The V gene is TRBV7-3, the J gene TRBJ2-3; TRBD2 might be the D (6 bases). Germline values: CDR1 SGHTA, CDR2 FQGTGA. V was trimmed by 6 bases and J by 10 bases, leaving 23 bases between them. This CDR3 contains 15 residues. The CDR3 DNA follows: TGTGCCAGCAGTTTCGACGGGACTCCCGAAAGGGCGCAGTATTTT. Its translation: CASSFDGTPERAQYF.

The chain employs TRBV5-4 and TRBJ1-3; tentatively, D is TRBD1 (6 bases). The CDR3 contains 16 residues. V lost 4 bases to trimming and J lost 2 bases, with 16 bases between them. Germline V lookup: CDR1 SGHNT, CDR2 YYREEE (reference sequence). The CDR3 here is CASSRFGTNAGNTIYF. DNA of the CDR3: TGTGCCAGCAGCCGTTTCGGGACAAATGCTGGAAACACCATATATTTT.

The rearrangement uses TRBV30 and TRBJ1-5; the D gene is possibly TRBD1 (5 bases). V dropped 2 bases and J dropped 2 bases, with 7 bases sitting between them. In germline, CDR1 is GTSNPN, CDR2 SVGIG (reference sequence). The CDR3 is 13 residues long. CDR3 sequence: CAWSPQGNQPQHF. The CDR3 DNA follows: TGTGCCTGGAGTCCACAGGGCAATCAGCCCCAGCATTTT.

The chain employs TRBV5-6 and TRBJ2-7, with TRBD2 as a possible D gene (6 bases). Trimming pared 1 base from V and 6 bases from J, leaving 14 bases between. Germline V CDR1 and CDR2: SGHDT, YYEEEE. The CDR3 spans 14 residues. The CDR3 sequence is CASSLSVEGGEQYF. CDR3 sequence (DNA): TGTGCCAGCAGCTTGTCCGTGGAGGGTGGCGAGCAGTACTTC.